The TCR beta chain under discussion was sequenced for a study of T cells in tuberculosis. The repertoire was sequenced with immunoSEQ multiplex PCR; TCRdb's copy has only in-frame clones and lacks some. The sample has 54,000 or so clones, around 86% seen once. Sorting used thawed, overnight-rested PBMC stained with anti-CD3, a viability dye and GMM-loaded CD1B tetramer. CD1B tetramers were loaded with Rhodococcus equi-derived C32 glucose monomycolate. This TCR was recovered from an adult woman with latent tuberculosis. The source material was CD1b-GMM tetramer-negative cells sorted from PBMCs.

The DNA for the CDR3 is TGTGCCAGCAGTGGGACAGTCCATCAGCCCCAGCATTTT. Protein product: CASSGTVHQPQHF. This rearrangement joins TRBV27 to TRBJ1-5, with TRBD1 identical over 7 bases. CDR1 and CDR2 (germline): MNHEY, SMNVEV (reference sequence). The CDR3 is 13 amino acids. V lost 5 bases to trimming and J lost 5 bases; unmatched junction nucleotides: 3.